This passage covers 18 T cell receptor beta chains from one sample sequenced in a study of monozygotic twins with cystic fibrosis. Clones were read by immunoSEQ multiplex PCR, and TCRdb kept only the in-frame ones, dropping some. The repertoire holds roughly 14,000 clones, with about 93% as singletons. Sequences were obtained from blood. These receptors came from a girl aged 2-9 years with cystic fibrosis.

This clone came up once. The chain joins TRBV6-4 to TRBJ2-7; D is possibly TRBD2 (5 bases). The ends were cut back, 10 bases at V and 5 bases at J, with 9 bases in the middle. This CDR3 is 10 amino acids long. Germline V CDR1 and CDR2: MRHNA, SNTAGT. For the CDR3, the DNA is TGTGCCAATTCTAGCAACGAGCAGTACTTC. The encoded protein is CANSSNEQYF.

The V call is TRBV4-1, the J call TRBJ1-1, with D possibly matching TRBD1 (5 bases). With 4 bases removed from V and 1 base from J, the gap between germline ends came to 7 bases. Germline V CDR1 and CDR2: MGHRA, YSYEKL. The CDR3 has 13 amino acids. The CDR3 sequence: CASSRTGNTEAFF. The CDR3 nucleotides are TGCGCCAGCAGCCGAACAGGGAACACTGAAGCTTTCTTT.

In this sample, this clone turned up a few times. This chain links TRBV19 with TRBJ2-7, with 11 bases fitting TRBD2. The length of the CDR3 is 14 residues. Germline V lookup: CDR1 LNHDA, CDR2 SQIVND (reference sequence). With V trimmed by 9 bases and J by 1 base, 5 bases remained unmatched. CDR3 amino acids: CASRRLAGSYEQYF. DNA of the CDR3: TGTGCCAGCCGAAGACTAGCGGGGTCCTACGAGCAGTACTTC.

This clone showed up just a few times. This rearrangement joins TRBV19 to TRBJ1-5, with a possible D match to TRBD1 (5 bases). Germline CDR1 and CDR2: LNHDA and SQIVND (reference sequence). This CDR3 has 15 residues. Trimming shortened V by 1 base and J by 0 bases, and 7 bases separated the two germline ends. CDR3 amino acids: CASSIGDVSNQPQHF. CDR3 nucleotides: TGTGCCAGTAGTATAGGGGACGTTAGCAATCAGCCCCAGCATTTT.

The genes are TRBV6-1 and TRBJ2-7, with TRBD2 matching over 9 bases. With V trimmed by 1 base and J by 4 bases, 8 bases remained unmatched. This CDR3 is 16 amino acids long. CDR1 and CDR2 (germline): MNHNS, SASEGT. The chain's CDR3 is CASSEVGLALGYEQYF. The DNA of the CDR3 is TGTGCCAGCAGTGAAGTGGGACTAGCTTTGGGGTACGAGCAGTACTTC.

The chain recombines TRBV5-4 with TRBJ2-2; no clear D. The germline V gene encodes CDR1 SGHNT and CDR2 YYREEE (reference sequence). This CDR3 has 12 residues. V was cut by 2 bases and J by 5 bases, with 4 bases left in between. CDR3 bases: TGTGCCAGCAGCTTCGGGACCGGGGAGCTGTTTTTT. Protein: CASSFGTGELFF.

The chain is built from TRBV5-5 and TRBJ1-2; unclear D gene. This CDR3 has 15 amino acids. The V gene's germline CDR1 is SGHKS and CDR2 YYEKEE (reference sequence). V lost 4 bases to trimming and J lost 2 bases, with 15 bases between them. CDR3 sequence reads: CASSLDLKFNYGYTF. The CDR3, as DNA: TGTGCCAGCAGCCTGGACTTAAAATTCAACTATGGCTACACCTTC.

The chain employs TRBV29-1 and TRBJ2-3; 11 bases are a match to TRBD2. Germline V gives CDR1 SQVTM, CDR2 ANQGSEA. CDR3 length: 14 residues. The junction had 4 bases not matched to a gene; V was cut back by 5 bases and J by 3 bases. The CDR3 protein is CSVRASGRTDTQYF. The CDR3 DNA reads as TGCAGCGTTCGTGCTAGCGGGAGGACAGATACGCAGTATTTT.

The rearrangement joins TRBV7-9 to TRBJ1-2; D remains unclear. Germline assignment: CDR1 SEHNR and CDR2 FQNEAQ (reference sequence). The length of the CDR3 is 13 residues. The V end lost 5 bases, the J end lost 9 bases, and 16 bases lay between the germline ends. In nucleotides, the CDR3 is TGTGCCAGCAGCCCGACGGAGATAAGCCGCTACACCTTC. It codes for CASSPTEISRYTF.

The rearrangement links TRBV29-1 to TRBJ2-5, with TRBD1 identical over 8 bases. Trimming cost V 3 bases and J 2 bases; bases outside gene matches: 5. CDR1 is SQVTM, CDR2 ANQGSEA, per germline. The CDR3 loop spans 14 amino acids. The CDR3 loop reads CSVDLRTGQETQYF. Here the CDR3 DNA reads TGCAGCGTTGACCTAAGGACAGGGCAAGAGACCCAGTACTTC.

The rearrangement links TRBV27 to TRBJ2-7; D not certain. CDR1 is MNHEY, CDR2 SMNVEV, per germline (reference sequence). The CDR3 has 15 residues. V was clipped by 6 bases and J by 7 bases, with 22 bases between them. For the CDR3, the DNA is TGTGCCAGCAGAGCCACGGCGGTCTGGGCTAGGGAGCAGTACTTC. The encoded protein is CASRATAVWAREQYF.

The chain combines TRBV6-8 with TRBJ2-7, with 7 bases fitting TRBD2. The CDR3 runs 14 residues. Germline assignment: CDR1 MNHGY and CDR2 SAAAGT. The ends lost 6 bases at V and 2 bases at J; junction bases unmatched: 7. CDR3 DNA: TGTGCCAGCAGCCAGGCGGGAGTACCCTACGAGCAGTACTTC. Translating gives CASSQAGVPYEQYF.

The CDR3 here is CASSLMCRTSHDNEQFF. CDR3 nucleotide sequence: TGTGCCAGCAGCCTTATGTGTAGGACTAGTCACGACAATGAGCAGTTCTTC. The V gene is TRBV21-1, the J gene TRBJ2-1; whether TRBD2, the table's D call, matches the DNA was not checked. TRBV21-1 is noted as a pseudogene. The CDR3 consists of 17 residues.

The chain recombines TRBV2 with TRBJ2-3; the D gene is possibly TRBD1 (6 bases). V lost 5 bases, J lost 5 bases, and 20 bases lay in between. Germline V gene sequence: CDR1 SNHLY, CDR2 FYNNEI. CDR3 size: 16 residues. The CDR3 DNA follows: TGTGCCAGCAGTCTCACCGGACTCAGGGGTAAAGATACGCAGTATTTT. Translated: CASSLTGLRGKDTQYF.

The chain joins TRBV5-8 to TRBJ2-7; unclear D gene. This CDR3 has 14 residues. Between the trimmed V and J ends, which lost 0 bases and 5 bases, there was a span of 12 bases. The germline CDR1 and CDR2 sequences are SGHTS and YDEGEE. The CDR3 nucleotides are TGTGCCAGCAGCTTGGGGCTCCTTCCGGACGAGCAGTACTTC. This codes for CASSLGLLPDEQYF.

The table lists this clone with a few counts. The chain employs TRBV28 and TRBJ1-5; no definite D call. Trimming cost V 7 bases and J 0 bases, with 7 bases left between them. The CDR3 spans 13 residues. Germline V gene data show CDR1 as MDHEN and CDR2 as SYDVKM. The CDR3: CASTTYSNQPQHF. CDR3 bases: TGTGCCAGCACCACCTATAGCAATCAGCCCCAGCATTTT. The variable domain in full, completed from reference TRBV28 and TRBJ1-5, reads DVKVTQSSRYLVKRTGEKVFLECVQDMDHENMFWYRQDPGLGLRLIYFSYDVKMKEKGDIPEGYSVSREKKERFSLILESASTNQTSMYLCASTTYSNQPQHFGDGTRLSIL.

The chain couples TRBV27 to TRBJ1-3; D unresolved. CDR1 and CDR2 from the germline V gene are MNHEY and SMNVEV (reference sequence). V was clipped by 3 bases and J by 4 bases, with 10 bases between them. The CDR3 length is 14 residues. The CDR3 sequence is CASSFLGPGNTIYF. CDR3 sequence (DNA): TGTGCCAGCAGTTTTCTAGGGCCCGGAAACACCATATATTTT.

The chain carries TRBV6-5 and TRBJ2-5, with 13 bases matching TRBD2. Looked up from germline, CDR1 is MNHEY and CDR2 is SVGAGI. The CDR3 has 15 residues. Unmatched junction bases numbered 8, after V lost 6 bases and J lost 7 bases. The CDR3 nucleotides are TGTGCCAGCAGCTCCGGGACTAGCGGGAAGGGGACCCAGTACTTC. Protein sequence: CASSSGTSGKGTQYF.